Detailed here is one T cell receptor beta chain. These data originate in a study of technical replicates of blood from several donors. Sequencing used immunoSEQ multiplex PCR; TCRdb keeps in-frame clones, though not all of them. This table has 70,000 to 95,000 clones, around 93% appearing once. Sequenced sample: T cells isolated from PBMCs. The clonotype was recovered from a human donor in good health.

CDR3 DNA sequence: TGTGCCAGCAGTGAAATGGCGGCCAGGGCAGTCTACGAGCAGTACTTC. Translating it yields CASSEMAARAVYEQYF. V is TRBV6-1 and J is TRBJ2-7; a possible D gene is TRBD1 (5 bases). Germline V gene sequence: CDR1 MNHNS, CDR2 SASEGT. This CDR3 spans 16 amino acids. Trimming pared 2 bases from V and 3 bases from J, leaving 17 bases between.